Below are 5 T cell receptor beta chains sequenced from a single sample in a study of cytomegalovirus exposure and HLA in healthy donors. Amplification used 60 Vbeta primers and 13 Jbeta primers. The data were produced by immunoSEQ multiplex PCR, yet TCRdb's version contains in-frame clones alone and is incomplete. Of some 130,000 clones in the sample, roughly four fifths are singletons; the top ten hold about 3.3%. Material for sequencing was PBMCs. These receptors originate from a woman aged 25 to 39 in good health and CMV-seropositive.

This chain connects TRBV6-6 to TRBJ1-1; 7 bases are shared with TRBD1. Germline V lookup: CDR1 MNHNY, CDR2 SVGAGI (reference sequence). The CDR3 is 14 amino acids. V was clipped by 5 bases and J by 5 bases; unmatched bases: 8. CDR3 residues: CASSQRQGGTEAFF. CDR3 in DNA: TGTGCCAGCAGTCAGCGACAGGGTGGGACTGAAGCTTTCTTT.

CDR3 amino acids: CAISESTSQETQYF. The CDR3 bases are TGTGCCATCAGTGAGTCGACTAGCCAAGAGACCCAGTACTTC. This sequence joins TRBV10-3 and TRBJ2-5; a weak D match, TRBD2 (6 bases). Trimming left V 0 bases short and J 1 base short, with 6 bases between. The CDR3 runs to 14 residues. Per the germline V gene, CDR1 is ENHRY and CDR2 is SYGVKD.

CDR3 coding DNA: TGTGCCAGCAGATGGGGACAGGGTATATTTAATGAGCAGTTCTTC. Translating gives CASRWGQGIFNEQFF. This chain uses TRBV2 with TRBJ2-1, with 9 positions matching TRBD1. Germline-derived CDR1 and CDR2 are SNHLY and FYNNEI. V shed 6 bases, J shed 7 bases, and the junction held 10 bases outside the gene matches. The CDR3 is 15 amino acids.

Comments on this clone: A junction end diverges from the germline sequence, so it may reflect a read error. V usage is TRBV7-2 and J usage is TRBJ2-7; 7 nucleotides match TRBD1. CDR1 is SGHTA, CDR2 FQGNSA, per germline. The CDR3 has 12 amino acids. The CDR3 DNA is TGTGCCAGCAGCTTAAGTGGACAGGTGAGGGACTTC. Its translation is CASSLSGQVRDF.

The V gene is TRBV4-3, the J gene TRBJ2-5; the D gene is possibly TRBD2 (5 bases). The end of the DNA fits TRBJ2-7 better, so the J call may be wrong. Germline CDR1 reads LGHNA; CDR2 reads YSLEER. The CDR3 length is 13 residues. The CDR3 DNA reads TGCGCCAGCAGTCGGGATAGCTCCTACGAGCAGTACTTC. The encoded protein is CASSRDSSYEQYF.